This T cell receptor (beta chain) is drawn from a study of T-cell reconstitution after alpha-beta-depleted transplantation in children. Study-wide results and caveats: At the one-year point after transplant, T-cell counts and TCRbeta diversity were found to come mostly from T cells that had been newly produced. Several hundred expanded graft clones reportedly gave rise to the alpha-beta T cells present about two months after transplant.

This clonotype appeared many times. Antigen: not known. During its preparation, the TCRbeta library received unique molecular identifiers. TCRdb re-analysed the PCR reads in MiXCR, keeping a single row per CDR3 protein. The sample has about 300,000 distinct CDR3 sequences; roughly a tenth are singletons. V shed 5 bases, J shed 2 bases, and the junction held 4 bases outside the gene matches. This CDR3 contains 14 residues. This chain uses TRBV12-3 or TRBV12-4 with TRBJ2-7; 9 bases fit TRBD1. The TCR was taken from a boy younger than two with acute myeloid leukemia, due to receive a stem cell transplant. The sequencing used PBMCs, collected before TCRalphabeta/CD19-depleted stem cell transplant. CDR3 region: CASSRHRGPYEQYF. The CDR3 DNA reads TGTGCCAGCAGTCGTCACAGGGGGCCCTACGAGCAGTACTTC.